This TCR beta chain was documented in a study of blood T cell repertoires in COVID-19. Study in general: There were acute and convalescent COVID-19 samples, and they came from the United States, Italy and Spain. PBMCs, B-cell-depleted T cells, or T cells provided the cDNA or gDNA that made up the material.

The table lists this clone with a count of one. In the authors' workflow: Estimation of nucleated cell counts relied on the amplification of reference gene primers. The table came from immunoSEQ multiplex PCR; TCRdb's copy has only in-frame clones and leaves some out. V and J calls and clone size follow that table, whereas D and trimming were derived from the DNA. The sample carries 150,000 or so clones, roughly 90% recorded once. The germline V gene encodes CDR1 SGHTA and CDR2 FQGNSA. V trimming: 3 bases; J trimming: 1 base; junction bases outside the gene matches: 4. The CDR3 consists of 15 residues.

The TCR sequence derives from a human donor in a cohort sampled during active COVID-19. The chain has TRBV7-2 and TRBJ2-7; 9 nucleotides align to TRBD1. The sample consisted of peripheral blood. This CDR3 is CASSFGTGISYEQYF. The CDR3 DNA is TGTGCCAGCAGCTTTGGGACAGGGATATCCTACGAGCAGTACTTC.